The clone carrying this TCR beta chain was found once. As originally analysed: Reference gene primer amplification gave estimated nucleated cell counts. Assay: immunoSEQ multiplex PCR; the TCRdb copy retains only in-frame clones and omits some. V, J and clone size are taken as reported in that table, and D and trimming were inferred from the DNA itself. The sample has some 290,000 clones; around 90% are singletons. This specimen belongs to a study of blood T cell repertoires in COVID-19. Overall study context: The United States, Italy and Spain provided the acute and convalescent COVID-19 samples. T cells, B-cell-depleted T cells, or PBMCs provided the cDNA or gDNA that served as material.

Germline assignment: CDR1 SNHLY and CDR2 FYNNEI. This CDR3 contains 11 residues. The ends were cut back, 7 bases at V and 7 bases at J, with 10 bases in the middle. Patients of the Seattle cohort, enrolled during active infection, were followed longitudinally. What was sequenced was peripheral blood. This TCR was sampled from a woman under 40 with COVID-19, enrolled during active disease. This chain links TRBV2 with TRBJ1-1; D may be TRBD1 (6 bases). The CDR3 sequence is CASKQQGEAFF. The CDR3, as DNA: TGTGCCAGCAAGCAACAGGGTGAAGCTTTCTTT.